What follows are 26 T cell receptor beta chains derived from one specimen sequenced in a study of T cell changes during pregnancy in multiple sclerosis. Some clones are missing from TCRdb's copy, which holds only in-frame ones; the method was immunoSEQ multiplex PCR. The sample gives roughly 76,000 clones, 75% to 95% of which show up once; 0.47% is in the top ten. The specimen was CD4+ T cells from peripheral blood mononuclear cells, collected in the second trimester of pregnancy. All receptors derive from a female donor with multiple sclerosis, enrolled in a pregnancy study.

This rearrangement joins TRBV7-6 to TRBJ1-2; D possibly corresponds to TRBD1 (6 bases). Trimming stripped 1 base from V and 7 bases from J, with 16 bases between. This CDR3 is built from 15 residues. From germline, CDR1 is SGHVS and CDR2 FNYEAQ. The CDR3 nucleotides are TGTGCCAGCAGCTTAGACCGCGGGGGGGGCAGTGGCTACACCTTC. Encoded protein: CASSLDRGGGSGYTF.

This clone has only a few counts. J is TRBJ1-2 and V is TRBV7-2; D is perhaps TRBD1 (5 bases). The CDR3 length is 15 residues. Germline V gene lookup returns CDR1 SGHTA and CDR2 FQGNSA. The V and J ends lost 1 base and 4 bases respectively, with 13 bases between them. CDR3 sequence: CASSLGAGSRYGYTF. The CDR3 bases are TGTGCCAGCAGCTTAGGGGCAGGGTCTCGCTATGGCTACACCTTC.

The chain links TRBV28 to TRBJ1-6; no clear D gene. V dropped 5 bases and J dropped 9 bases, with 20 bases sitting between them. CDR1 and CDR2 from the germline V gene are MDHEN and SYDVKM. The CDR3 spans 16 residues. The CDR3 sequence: CASSDQRRTRASPLHF. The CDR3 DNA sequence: TGTGCCAGCAGTGATCAACGTAGGACGCGGGCTTCACCCCTCCACTTT.

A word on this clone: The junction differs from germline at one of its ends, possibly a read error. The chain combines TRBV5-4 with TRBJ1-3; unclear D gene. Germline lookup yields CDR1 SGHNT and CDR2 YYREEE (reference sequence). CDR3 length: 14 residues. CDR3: CASSYMDSGNTIYF. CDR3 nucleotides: TGTGCCAGCAGCTATATGGACTCTGGGAACACCATATATTTT.

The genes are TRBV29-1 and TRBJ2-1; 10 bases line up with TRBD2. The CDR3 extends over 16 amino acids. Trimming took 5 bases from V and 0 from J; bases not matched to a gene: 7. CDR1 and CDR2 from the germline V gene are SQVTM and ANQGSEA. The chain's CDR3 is CSVLRTSGRSYNEQFF. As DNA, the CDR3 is TGCAGCGTTTTGAGGACTAGCGGCCGCTCCTACAATGAGCAGTTCTTC.

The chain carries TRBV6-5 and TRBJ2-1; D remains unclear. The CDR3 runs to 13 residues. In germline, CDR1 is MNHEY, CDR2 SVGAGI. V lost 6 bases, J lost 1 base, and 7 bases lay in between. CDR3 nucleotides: TGTGCCAGCAGCGAAACTTCCTACAATGAGCAGTTCTTC. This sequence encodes CASSETSYNEQFF.

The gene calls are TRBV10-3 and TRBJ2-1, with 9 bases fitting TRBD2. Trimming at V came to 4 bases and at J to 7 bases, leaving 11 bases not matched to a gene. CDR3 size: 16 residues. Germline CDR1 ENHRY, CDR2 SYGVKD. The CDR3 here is CAISGGGGAGSNEQFF. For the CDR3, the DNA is TGTGCCATCAGTGGGGGCGGGGGGGCCGGTTCGAATGAGCAGTTCTTC.

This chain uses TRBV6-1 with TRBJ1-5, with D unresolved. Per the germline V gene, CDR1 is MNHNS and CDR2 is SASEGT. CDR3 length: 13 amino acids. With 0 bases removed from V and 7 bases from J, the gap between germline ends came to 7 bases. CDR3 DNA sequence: TGTGCCAGCAGTGAAGCGCTCGGGCAGCCCCAGCATTTT. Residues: CASSEALGQPQHF.

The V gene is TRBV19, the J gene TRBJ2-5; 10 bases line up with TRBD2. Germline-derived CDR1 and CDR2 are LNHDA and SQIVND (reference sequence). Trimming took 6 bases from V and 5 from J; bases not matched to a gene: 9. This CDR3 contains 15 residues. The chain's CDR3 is CASSFLTSGPETQYF. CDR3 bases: TGTGCCAGTAGCTTTCTGACTAGCGGGCCGGAGACCCAGTACTTC.

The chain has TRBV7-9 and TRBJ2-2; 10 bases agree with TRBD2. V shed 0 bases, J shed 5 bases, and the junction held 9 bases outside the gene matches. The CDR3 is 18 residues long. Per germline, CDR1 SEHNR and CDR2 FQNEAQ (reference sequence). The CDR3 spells CASSLAVLAGEETGELFF. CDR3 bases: TGTGCCAGCAGCTTAGCCGTCCTAGCGGGAGAGGAAACCGGGGAGCTGTTTTTT.

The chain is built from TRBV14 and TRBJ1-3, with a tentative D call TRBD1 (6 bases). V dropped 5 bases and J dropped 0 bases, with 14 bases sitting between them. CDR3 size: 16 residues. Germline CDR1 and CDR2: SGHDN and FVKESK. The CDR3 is CASSFGTHVSGNTIYF. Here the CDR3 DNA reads TGTGCCAGCAGCTTCGGGACACACGTCTCTGGAAACACCATATATTTT.

CDR3 DNA: TGTGCCAGCGTACGTGAGACTGTGAGGTATGGCTACACCTTC. It specifies CASVRETVRYGYTF. The chain combines TRBV28 with TRBJ1-2, with no clear D. V gave up 8 bases and J gave up 5 bases, with 18 bases separating them. The CDR3 loop spans 14 amino acids. CDR1 MDHEN and CDR2 SYDVKM come from the germline V gene.

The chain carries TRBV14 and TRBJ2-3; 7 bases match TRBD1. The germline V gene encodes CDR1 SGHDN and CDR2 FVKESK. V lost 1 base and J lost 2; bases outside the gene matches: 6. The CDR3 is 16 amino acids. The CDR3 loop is CASSQVAGGYTDTQYF. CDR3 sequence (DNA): TGTGCCAGCAGCCAAGTGGCAGGGGGATACACAGATACGCAGTATTTT. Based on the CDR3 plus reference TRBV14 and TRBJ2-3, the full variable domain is EAGVTQFPSHSVIEKGQTVTLRCDPISGHDNLYWYRRVMGKEIKFLLHFVKESKQDESGMPNNRFLAERTGGTYSTLKVQPAELEDSGVYFCASSQVAGGYTDTQYFGPGTRLTVL.

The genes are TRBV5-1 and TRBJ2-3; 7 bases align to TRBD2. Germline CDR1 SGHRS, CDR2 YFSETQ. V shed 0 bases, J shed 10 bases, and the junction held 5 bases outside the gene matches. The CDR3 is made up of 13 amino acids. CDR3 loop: CASSLGRERAQYF. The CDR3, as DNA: TGCGCCAGCAGCTTGGGGCGGGAGAGGGCGCAGTATTTT.

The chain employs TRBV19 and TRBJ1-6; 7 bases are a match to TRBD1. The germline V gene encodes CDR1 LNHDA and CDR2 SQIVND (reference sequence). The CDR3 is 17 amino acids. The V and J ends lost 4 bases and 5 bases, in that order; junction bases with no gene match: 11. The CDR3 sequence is CASSRELTGANNSPLHF. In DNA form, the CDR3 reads TGTGCCAGTAGTAGAGAATTAACAGGGGCAAATAATTCACCCCTCCACTTT.

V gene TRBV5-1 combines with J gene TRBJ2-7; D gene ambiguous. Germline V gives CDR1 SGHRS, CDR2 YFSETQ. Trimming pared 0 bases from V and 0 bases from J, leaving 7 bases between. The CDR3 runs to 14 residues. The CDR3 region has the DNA TGCGCCAGCAGCTTGGTTGGCAGCTCCTACGAGCAGTACTTC. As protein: CASSLVGSSYEQYF.

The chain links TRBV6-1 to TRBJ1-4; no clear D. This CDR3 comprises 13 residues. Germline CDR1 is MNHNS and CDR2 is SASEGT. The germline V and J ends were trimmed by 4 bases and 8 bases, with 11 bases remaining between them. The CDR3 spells CASSGPGPEKLFF. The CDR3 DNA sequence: TGTGCCAGCAGTGGCCCTGGGCCCGAAAAACTGTTTTTT.

CDR3 region: CASSFIQGNGYTF. The DNA for the CDR3 is TGTGCCAGCAGCTTCATACAGGGGAATGGCTACACCTTC. This chain links TRBV11-2 with TRBJ1-2, with 7 bases that match TRBD1. Germline values: CDR1 SGHAT, CDR2 FQNNGV. This CDR3 spans 13 amino acids. With V trimmed by 3 bases and J by 6 bases, 4 bases remained unmatched.

The CDR3 loop reads CASSVSSGRATDTQYF. CDR3 DNA: TGTGCCAGCAGCGTATCCAGCGGGAGGGCCACAGATACGCAGTATTTT. The genes are TRBV9 and TRBJ2-3; 10 bases line up with TRBD2. The CDR3 has 16 amino acids. CDR1 is SGDLS, CDR2 YYNGEE, per germline. The junction had 4 bases not matched to a gene; V was cut back by 1 base and J by 2 bases.

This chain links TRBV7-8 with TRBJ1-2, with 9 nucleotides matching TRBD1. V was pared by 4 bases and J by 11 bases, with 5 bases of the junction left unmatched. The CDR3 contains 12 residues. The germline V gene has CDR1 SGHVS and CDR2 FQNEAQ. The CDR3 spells CASSSRTGVYTF. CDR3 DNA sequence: TGTGCCAGCAGCTCTCGGACAGGGGTTTACACCTTC.

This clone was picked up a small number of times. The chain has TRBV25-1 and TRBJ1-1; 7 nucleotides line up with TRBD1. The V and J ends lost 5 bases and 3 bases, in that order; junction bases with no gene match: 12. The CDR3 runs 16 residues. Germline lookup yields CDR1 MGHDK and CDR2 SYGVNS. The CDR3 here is CASSRRTGWGDTEAFF. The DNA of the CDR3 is TGTGCCAGCAGTAGACGGACAGGATGGGGTGACACTGAAGCTTTCTTT.

Here the CDR3 reads CATPSPAGPHQPQHF. As DNA, the CDR3 is TGTGCCACCCCCTCCCCCGCAGGGCCCCATCAGCCCCAGCATTTT. The J gene is TRBJ1-5, the V gene TRBV19; TRBD1 might be the D (5 bases). There are 15 residues in the CDR3. V gave up 10 bases and J gave up 5 bases, with 21 bases separating them. From germline, CDR1 is LNHDA and CDR2 SQIVND (reference sequence).

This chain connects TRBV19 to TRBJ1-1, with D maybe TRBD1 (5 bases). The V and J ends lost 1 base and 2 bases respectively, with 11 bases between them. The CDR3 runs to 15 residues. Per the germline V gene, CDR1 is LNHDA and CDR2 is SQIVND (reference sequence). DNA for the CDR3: TGTGCCAGTAGTATAGTCCTGGGGCCAAACACTGAAGCTTTCTTT. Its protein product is CASSIVLGPNTEAFF.

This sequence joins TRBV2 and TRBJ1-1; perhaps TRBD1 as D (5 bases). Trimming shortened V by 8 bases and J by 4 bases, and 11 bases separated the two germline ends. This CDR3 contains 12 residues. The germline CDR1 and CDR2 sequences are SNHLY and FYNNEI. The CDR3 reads CASAVGGTEAFF. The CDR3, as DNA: TGTGCCAGCGCGGTGGGGGGCACTGAAGCTTTCTTT.

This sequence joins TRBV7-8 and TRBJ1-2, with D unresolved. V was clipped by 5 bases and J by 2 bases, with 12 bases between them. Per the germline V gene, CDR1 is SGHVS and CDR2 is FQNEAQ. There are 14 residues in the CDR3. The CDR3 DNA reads TGTGCCAGCAGCGAAAAGCGGTTAAACTATGGCTACACCTTC. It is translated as CASSEKRLNYGYTF.

The CDR3 DNA sequence: TGTGCCAGCAGCCTAGCCTCGGGACAGCCCCAGCATTTT. Amino acids: CASSLASGQPQHF. The rearrangement joins TRBV14 to TRBJ1-5; no firm D call. Trimming left V 4 bases short and J 7 bases short, with 11 bases between. Germline V lookup: CDR1 SGHDN, CDR2 FVKESK. The CDR3 extends over 13 amino acids.